The 25 T cell receptor beta chains presented below share a single source sample, sequenced in a study of Ad26.COV2.S vaccination and SARS-CoV-2 variants. Treatment described: around 19 received Ad26.COV2.S at low or high dose, single or two shots; about 5 received placebo; per-sample allocation not given. Specimen acquisition occurred on day 63 following the initial vaccine or placebo injection. Measured with immunoSEQ multiplex PCR; TCRdb has only the in-frame clones, and not every one. The sample records 380,000 or so clones, approximately 86% being singletons. The starting material was peripheral blood, obtained in a trial of Ad26.COV2.S vaccine versus placebo. The origin of the receptors is a person aged 18-60 years who received the Ad26.COV2.S COVID-19 vaccine or a placebo.

V and J are TRBV6-2 or TRBV6-3 and TRBJ2-7; D uncertain. Germline loops: CDR1 MNHEY, CDR2 SVGEGT. Trimming stripped 8 bases from V and 2 bases from J, with 13 bases between. The CDR3 totals 13 residues. CDR3 protein: CASRSSDTYEQYF. CDR3 coding DNA: TGTGCCAGCCGTTCCTCGGATACCTACGAGCAGTACTTC.

In the case of this clone: Within the sample, other DNA sequences also encode this same CDR3. The chain is built from TRBV6-1 and TRBJ1-3; D remains unclear. The CDR3 has 15 residues. The V gene lost 2 bases and the J gene lost 0 bases, with 8 bases spanning the gap. Germline V gene data show CDR1 as MNHNS and CDR2 as SASEGT. CDR3 sequence: CASSETAYSGNTIYF. The CDR3 nucleotides are TGTGCCAGCAGTGAAACGGCTTACTCTGGAAACACCATATATTTT.

Turning to this clone: This sample includes further DNA sequences coding for the same CDR3. This chain uses TRBV18 with TRBJ2-5, with D unresolved. The CDR3 contains 12 residues. V was clipped by 0 bases and J by 5 bases, with 4 bases between them. Germline V CDR1 and CDR2: KGHSH, LQKENI. CDR3 nucleotide sequence: TGTGCCAGCTCACCACCGGAGGAGACCCAGTACTTC. Residues: CASSPPEETQYF.

The V and J genes are TRBV27 and TRBJ1-6; D is undetermined. CDR3 length: 16 residues. Germline V gene sequence: CDR1 MNHEY, CDR2 SMNVEV (reference sequence). V was cut by 4 bases and J by 2 bases, with 12 bases left in between. CDR3 amino acids: CASSSEASPYNSPLHF. The CDR3 DNA follows: TGTGCCAGCAGTTCCGAGGCCAGCCCCTATAATTCACCCCTCCACTTT.

V gene TRBV27 combines with J gene TRBJ1-2; tentatively, D is TRBD1 (6 bases). CDR1 is MNHEY, CDR2 SMNVEV, per germline (reference sequence). V gave up 5 bases and J gave up 4 bases, with 17 bases separating them. The CDR3 extends over 15 amino acids. CDR3 nucleotides: TGTGCCAGCAGTCATGGGGGGGCTGGGGGCTATGGCTACACCTTC. Translation gives CASSHGGAGGYGYTF.

The rearrangement uses TRBV18 and TRBJ1-1; D gene ambiguous. Trimming pared 5 bases from V and 3 bases from J, leaving 10 bases between. CDR1 and CDR2 from the germline V gene are KGHSH and LQKENI. This CDR3 is built from 13 residues. Here the CDR3 reads CASSDGGDTEAFF. CDR3 DNA sequence: TGTGCCAGCTCAGACGGAGGAGACACTGAAGCTTTCTTT.

The rearrangement uses TRBV27 and TRBJ2-2; a weak D match, TRBD1 (5 bases). Germline-derived CDR1 and CDR2 are MNHEY and SMNVEV (reference sequence). This CDR3 is built from 15 residues. The ends were cut back, 2 bases at V and 1 base at J, with 8 bases in the middle. CDR3 residues: CASSLDRKNTGELFF. CDR3 DNA sequence: TGTGCCAGCAGTTTAGACAGAAAGAACACCGGGGAGCTGTTTTTT.

The CDR3 DNA is TGTGCCAGCAGGACGACTTCAAATGAAAAACTGTTTTTT. Its translation: CASRTTSNEKLFF. The chain has TRBV12-3 or TRBV12-4 and TRBJ1-4; D ambiguous. This CDR3 has 13 amino acids. The V and J ends lost 6 bases and 5 bases respectively, with 10 bases between them.

This clone was picked up one time. This chain uses TRBV19 with TRBJ2-3, with TRBD1 matching over 7 bases. The CDR3 totals 17 residues. The trim removed 0 bases at V and 3 bases at J, leaving 9 bases unmatched. Per the germline V gene, CDR1 is LNHDA and CDR2 is SQIVND (reference sequence). CDR3 loop: CASSIDSNRGVTDTQYF. CDR3 nucleotides: TGTGCCAGTAGTATAGATTCTAACAGGGGAGTGACAGATACGCAGTATTTT.

This chain connects TRBV19 to TRBJ1-6; a possible D gene is TRBD1 (5 bases). V lost 6 bases and J 10 bases, leaving 13 bases between the germline ends. There are 13 residues in the CDR3. Germline-derived CDR1 and CDR2 are LNHDA and SQIVND (reference sequence). The CDR3 spells CASRPGTTSPLHF. The CDR3 nucleotides read TGTGCCAGTAGACCGGGGACCACCTCACCCCTCCACTTT.

This chain links TRBV18 with TRBJ1-4; maybe TRBD1 (5 bases). This CDR3 comprises 15 residues. V gave up 8 bases and J gave up 3 bases, with 16 bases separating them. The germline gives CDR1 KGHSH, CDR2 LQKENI. DNA of the CDR3: TGTGCCAGCCTTCCGAGTCAGGGACCTAATGAAAAACTGTTTTTT. This translates into CASLPSQGPNEKLFF.

The chain joins TRBV7-9 to TRBJ1-4; TRBD1 is a possible D gene (5 bases). The ends were cut back, 5 bases at V and 7 bases at J, with 20 bases in the middle. CDR3 size: 16 residues. Germline CDR1 SEHNR, CDR2 FQNEAQ (reference sequence). The CDR3 nucleotides are TGTGCCAGCAGCCGCCTTGAGGCGGGGGGGAGTGAAAAACTGTTTTTT. This encodes CASSRLEAGGSEKLFF.

The V call is TRBV10-3, the J call TRBJ2-1, with 8 bases aligning to TRBD1. The CDR3 has 14 residues. Germline loops: CDR1 ENHRY, CDR2 SYGVKD. V was pared by 7 bases and J by 4 bases, with 6 bases of the junction left unmatched. CDR3 in amino acids: CAIKGQEGYNEQFF. The CDR3 DNA follows: TGTGCCATCAAGGGACAGGAAGGATACAATGAGCAGTTCTTC.

This chain links TRBV7-9 with TRBJ2-6; D might be TRBD1 or TRBD2, each matching 5 bases. Germline V gives CDR1 SEHNR, CDR2 FQNEAQ (reference sequence). CDR3 length: 17 amino acids. The V end lost 7 bases, the J end lost 0 bases, and 16 bases lay between the germline ends. The CDR3, as DNA: TGTGCCAGCACCCTCCTGGCAGGGAGCTCTGGGGCCAACGTCCTGACTTTC. It encodes CASTLLAGSSGANVLTF.

The gene calls are TRBV30 and TRBJ2-7, with TRBD2 as a possible D gene (6 bases). Trimming stripped 0 bases from V and 5 bases from J, with 14 bases between. Germline assignment: CDR1 GTSNPN and CDR2 SVGIG (reference sequence). This CDR3 is 14 amino acids long. The CDR3 coding sequence is TGTGCCTGGAGTGTGTTCCGGGAGAGGAACGAGCAGTACTTC. Its protein product is CAWSVFRERNEQYF.

The gene calls are TRBV4-1 and TRBJ2-1; 10 bases line up with TRBD1. The trim removed 4 bases at V and 6 bases at J, leaving 15 bases unmatched. Germline V lookup: CDR1 MGHRA, CDR2 YSYEKL. This CDR3 has 18 amino acids. CDR3 residues: CASSRNPTGQGVLNEQFF. CDR3 bases: TGCGCCAGCAGCCGAAACCCTACCGGACAGGGGGTACTCAATGAGCAGTTCTTC.

The chain couples TRBV2 to TRBJ1-5, with D unresolved. V was pared by 6 bases and J by 6 bases, with 12 bases between. Germline loops: CDR1 SNHLY, CDR2 FYNNEI. The CDR3 extends over 13 amino acids. CDR3 loop: CASRETVSQPQHF. The CDR3 nucleotides are TGTGCCAGCAGGGAGACCGTCAGTCAGCCCCAGCATTTT.

The CDR3: CASRPAGQGAPTGELFF. DNA of the CDR3: TGTGCCAGTAGACCCGCCGGACAGGGGGCCCCCACCGGGGAGCTGTTTTTT. This chain links TRBV19 with TRBJ2-2; 11 bases match TRBD1. CDR1 is LNHDA and CDR2 is SQIVND in the germline V gene (reference sequence). V was pared by 6 bases and J by 4 bases, with 10 bases of the junction left unmatched. The CDR3 covers 17 residues. Drawing the rest from reference TRBV19 and TRBJ2-2, the complete variable domain is DGGITQSPKYLFRKEGQNVTLSCEQNLNHDAMYWYRQDPGQGLRLIYYSQIVNDFQKGDIAEGYSVSREKKESFPLTVTSAQKNPTAFYLCASRPAGQGAPTGELFFGEGSRLTVL.

The chain recombines TRBV19 with TRBJ2-3; TRBD1 matches at 7 bases. Germline CDR1 and CDR2: LNHDA and SQIVND (reference sequence). Unmatched junction bases numbered 5, after V lost 3 bases and J lost 2 bases. The CDR3 spans 15 residues. The DNA for the CDR3 is TGTGCCAGTAGTATCGGGACAGTAGTCACAGATACGCAGTATTTT. This translates into CASSIGTVVTDTQYF.

This chain joins TRBV24-1 and TRBJ2-3; 9 bases map to TRBD1. Per the germline V gene, CDR1 is KGHDR and CDR2 is SFDVKD. The CDR3 covers 16 residues. Losses at the gene ends were 4 bases for V and 0 bases for J; bases not matched to a gene: 4. CDR3 nucleotide sequence: TGTGCCACCAGTGAACCGGGACAGGGCAGCACAGATACGCAGTATTTT. Protein: CATSEPGQGSTDTQYF.

In DNA form, the CDR3 reads TGTGCCAGCAGTTTTGGACAGGGCTTCGGCTACACCTTC. It yields the protein CASSFGQGFGYTF. The chain combines TRBV12-3 or TRBV12-4 with TRBJ1-2, with 8 positions matching TRBD1. The CDR3 spans 13 residues. V shed 3 bases, J shed 8 bases, and the junction held 5 bases outside the gene matches.

V and J are TRBV4-2 and TRBJ2-2; D could derive from TRBD1 or TRBD2 (5 bases each). The germline gives CDR1 LGHNA, CDR2 YNFKEQ. V lost 6 bases and J 6 bases, leaving 20 bases between the germline ends. CDR3 size: 16 residues. CDR3 in amino acids: CASRGPGARNPGELFF. In nucleotides, the CDR3 is TGTGCCAGCAGGGGGCCCGGGGCCAGGAATCCCGGGGAGCTGTTTTTT.

This clone was seen at least ten times. The V and J genes are TRBV10-2 and TRBJ1-1; a weak D match, TRBD1 (6 bases). CDR1 WSHSY and CDR2 SAAADI come from the germline V gene. This CDR3 contains 15 residues. V was cut by 1 base and J by 2 bases, with 11 bases left in between. The CDR3: CASSEWGQVNTEAFF. Here the CDR3 DNA reads TGCGCCAGCAGTGAGTGGGGGCAGGTAAACACTGAAGCTTTCTTT.

The rearrangement links TRBV10-1 to TRBJ1-5, with D maybe TRBD1 (5 bases). The CDR3 has 15 residues. Germline V gives CDR1 WNHNN, CDR2 SYGVQD (reference sequence). With 7 bases removed from V and 8 bases from J, the gap between germline ends came to 21 bases. The CDR3 nucleotides read TGCGCCAGCATATTGAGGGACGCAAAAAGGGAGCCCCAGCATTTT. Amino acids: CASILRDAKREPQHF.

Here the CDR3 reads CASSLWQGGQETQYF. The CDR3, as DNA: TGTGCCAGCAGTTTATGGCAGGGAGGGCAAGAGACCCAGTACTTC. The gene calls are TRBV28 and TRBJ2-5; TRBD2 aligns across 7 bases. Germline V gene data show CDR1 as MDHEN and CDR2 as SYDVKM. The CDR3 is 15 residues long. Trimming took 0 bases from V and 2 from J; bases not matched to a gene: 3.